Listed below are T cell receptor beta chains from one sample, sequenced in a study of OX40 agonist ivuxolimab in advanced cancers. TCRdb keeps only in-frame clones here, not all; method: immunoSEQ multiplex PCR. Of about 43,000 clones listed, approximately 86% are singletons. The specimen was CD4+ or CD8+ T cells sorted from blood, collected in a trial of the OX40 agonist ivuxolimab. Every receptor here comes from an adult with an advanced solid tumor such as melanoma, head and neck, liver or kidney cancer. The CDR3 runs from the conserved cysteine through the conserved F or W. Fields, in order: J gene, clone size, D gene, V gene, CDR3 protein, CDR3 DNA. The D gene is left open where the match is weak. Part of the rows lack a size; the others show once, few, many or a class for expanded clones.

>TRBJ2-7|.|.|TRBV11-1
CASSQNPGGGGFYEQYF
TGTGCCAGCAGCCAAAACCCTGGGGGCGGGGGATTCTACGAGCAGTACTTC
>TRBJ1-5|.|.|TRBV28
CASSRTDHQPQHF
TGTGCCAGCAGTAGGACAGACCATCAGCCCCAGCATTTT
>TRBJ2-2|.|.|TRBV18
CASSLGINTGELFF
TGTGCCAGCTCACTGGGGATTAACACCGGGGAGCTGTTTTTT
>TRBJ2-7|once|TRBD1|TRBV18
CASSQTGTGGNEQYF
TGTGCCAGCTCTCAAACCGGGACAGGGGGCAACGAGCAGTACTTC
>TRBJ2-1|.|.|TRBV18
CASSPARDSHDEQFF
TGTGCCAGCTCACCAGCCAGGGACTCCCACGATGAGCAGTTCTTC
>TRBJ2-7|once|.|TRBV7-2
CASSPAMSRDEQYF
TGTGCCAGCAGCCCCGCGATGTCTAGGGACGAGCAGTACTTC
>TRBJ2-5|.|.|TRBV5-1
CASSFILAAQETQYF
TGCGCCAGCAGCTTTATTTTAGCGGCCCAAGAGACCCAGTACTTC
>TRBJ2-1|few|.|TRBV29-1
CSGPGVSNSEQFF
TGCAGTGGGCCCGGGGTATCAAACTCTGAGCAGTTCTTC
>TRBJ2-1|.|.|TRBV7-9
CASSPRTGSYNEQFF
TGTGCCAGCAGCCCCAGGACGGGCTCCTACAATGAGCAGTTCTTC
>TRBJ2-1|.|TRBD2|TRBV5-4
CASSSSGGSYNEQFF
TGTGCCAGCAGCTCGTCGGGGGGCTCCTACAATGAGCAGTTCTTC
>TRBJ2-1|.|.|TRBV6-1
CASSDSYNEQFF
TGTGCCAGCAGTGACAGCTACAATGAGCAGTTCTTC
>TRBJ2-7|few|.|TRBV7-9
CASSPPSYEQYF
TGTGCCAGCAGCCCCCCCTCCTACGAGCAGTACTTC
>TRBJ2-6|.|.|TRBV5-1
CASSLYSGANVLTF
TGCGCCAGCAGCTTGTACTCTGGGGCCAACGTCCTGACTTTC
>TRBJ2-1|.|TRBD1|TRBV7-9
CASSLVSYRGLEQFF
TGTGCCAGCAGCTTAGTTTCTTACAGGGGGCTTGAGCAGTTCTTC
>TRBJ2-6|.|TRBD1|TRBV10-3
CAIQGDSGANVLTF
TGTGCCATCCAGGGGGACTCTGGGGCCAACGTCCTGACTTTC
>TRBJ2-2|.|.|TRBV9
CASSARALTHTGELFF
TGTGCCAGCAGCGCCCGGGCCCTCACCCACACCGGGGAGCTGTTTTTT
>TRBJ2-7|.|.|TRBV14
CASSQSQGGYEQYF
TGTGCCAGCAGCCAATCTCAGGGGGGCTACGAGCAGTACTTC
>TRBJ2-6|.|.|TRBV6-1
CASSEDTSGANVLTF
TGTGCCAGCAGTGAAGACACTTCTGGGGCCAACGTCCTGACTTTC
>TRBJ1-4|.|.|TRBV28
CASRGGNGYEKLFF
TGTGCCAGCAGAGGGGGAAACGGATATGAAAAACTGTTTTTT
>TRBJ2-5|.|TRBD2|TRBV5-1
CASSLAGLAGGPIETQYF
TGCGCCAGCAGCTTGGCCGGACTAGCGGGAGGGCCGATCGAGACCCAGTACTTC
>TRBJ1-6|.|.|TRBV7-3
CASSLTGSSYNSPLHF
TGTGCCAGCAGTCTTACGGGAAGCTCCTATAATTCACCCCTCCACTTT
>TRBJ2-1|.|TRBD1|TRBV9
CASGRDSRYNEQFF
TGTGCCAGCGGTCGGGACAGTCGTTACAATGAGCAGTTCTTC
>TRBJ1-6|.|TRBD1|TRBV6-5
CASSDPGTVSPLHF
TGTGCCAGCAGTGACCCCGGGACAGTTTCACCCCTCCACTTT
>TRBJ2-1|.|.|TRBV19
CASSVLDEQFF
TGTGCCAGTAGCGTGCTGGATGAGCAGTTCTTC